The 9 T cell receptor beta chains below were found in one sample sequenced in a study of blood T cell repertoires in COVID-19. The assay was immunoSEQ multiplex PCR, and TCRdb's table has in-frame clones only and misses some. The table records under 75,000 clones, 80% to 90% of them present only once. The sequenced material came from peripheral blood. The receptors originated from a human donor in a cohort sampled during active COVID-19.

V gene TRBV19 combines with J gene TRBJ1-1, with 8 bases that match TRBD1. From germline, CDR1 is LNHDA and CDR2 SQIVND (reference sequence). The CDR3 runs to 13 residues. J was trimmed by 10 bases and V by 2 bases; bases with no gene match: 6. In DNA form, the CDR3 reads TGTGCCAGTAGTATAAGGGGACAGGTCCGAGCTTTCTTT. Amino acid sequence: CASSIRGQVRAFF.

This chain joins TRBV6-2 or TRBV6-3 and TRBJ1-2, with 8 bases fitting TRBD1. Germline V gene sequence: CDR1 MNHEY, CDR2 SVGEGT. V lost 2 bases to trimming and J lost 4 bases; unmatched junction nucleotides: 21. The CDR3 has 20 residues. The CDR3 nucleotides read TGTGCCAGCAGTTACGGGACAGGCGGGCCCAGGATCATCCGGACCTATGGCTACACCTTC. Protein: CASSYGTGGPRIIRTYGYTF.

The J gene is TRBJ1-2, the V gene TRBV6-5; TRBD1 might be the D (6 bases). Germline CDR1 reads MNHEY; CDR2 reads SVGAGI. The CDR3 sequence is 15 residues long. Trimming stripped 7 bases from V and 1 base from J, with 16 bases between. The CDR3 coding sequence is TGTGCCAGCACCCTACAGGGAACCAGTAACTATGGCTACACCTTC. This encodes CASTLQGTSNYGYTF.

The chain joins TRBV2 to TRBJ1-1; TRBD1 agrees at 7 bases. CDR3 length: 13 amino acids. CDR1 and CDR2 (germline): SNHLY, FYNNEI. Trimming at V came to 4 bases and at J to 6 bases, leaving 5 bases not matched to a gene. The CDR3 DNA sequence: TGTGCCAGCAGTGCTCGACAGGGCGCTGAAGCTTTCTTT. It translates to CASSARQGAEAFF.

The chain uses TRBV28 and TRBJ2-7, with D tentatively TRBD1 (5 bases). V was pared by 5 bases and J by 2 bases, with 19 bases between. Germline loops: CDR1 MDHEN, CDR2 SYDVKM. The CDR3 has 16 residues. CDR3 in amino acids: CASSPPGLRAPYEQYF. DNA of the CDR3: TGTGCCAGCAGTCCCCCGGGCCTCAGGGCCCCCTACGAGCAGTACTTC.

The chain is built from TRBV1 and TRBJ1-2; the tabulated D call, TRBD1, remains unverified against the DNA. TRBV1 is given as a pseudogene. The CDR3 length is 18 residues. The CDR3 protein is CTSSQHTRTGGSDYGYTF. CDR3 DNA sequence: TGCACCAGCAGCCAACATACCCGGACAGGCGGGTCCGACTATGGCTACACCTTC.

This rearrangement joins TRBV5-4 to TRBJ2-7, with 10 bases identical to TRBD1. This CDR3 spans 15 amino acids. Germline loops: CDR1 SGHNT, CDR2 YYREEE (reference sequence). Trimming took 3 bases from V and 2 from J; bases not matched to a gene: 5. CDR3 DNA sequence: TGTGCCAGCAGCTCACCGGGACAGGGGACCTACGAGCAGTACTTC. It encodes CASSSPGQGTYEQYF.

V is TRBV12-3 or TRBV12-4 and J is TRBJ1-2; maybe TRBD1 (6 bases). This CDR3 region has 12 residues. Deletions cut 5 bases from V and 8 bases from J, with 12 bases between. The CDR3 DNA is TGTGCCAGCAGTCAGACAGGACTCGGCTACACCTTC. The encoded protein is CASSQTGLGYTF.

DNA for the CDR3: TGTGCCAGCAGCGGAAGGGACAGGGGGCACTCACCCCTCCACTTT. It translates to CASSGRDRGHSPLHF. The rearrangement joins TRBV11-2 to TRBJ1-6; 12 positions agree with TRBD1. After removal of 5 bases from V and 10 bases from J, the junction contained 6 bases not matched to a gene. This CDR3 region has 15 residues. The germline V gene has CDR1 SGHAT and CDR2 FQNNGV.